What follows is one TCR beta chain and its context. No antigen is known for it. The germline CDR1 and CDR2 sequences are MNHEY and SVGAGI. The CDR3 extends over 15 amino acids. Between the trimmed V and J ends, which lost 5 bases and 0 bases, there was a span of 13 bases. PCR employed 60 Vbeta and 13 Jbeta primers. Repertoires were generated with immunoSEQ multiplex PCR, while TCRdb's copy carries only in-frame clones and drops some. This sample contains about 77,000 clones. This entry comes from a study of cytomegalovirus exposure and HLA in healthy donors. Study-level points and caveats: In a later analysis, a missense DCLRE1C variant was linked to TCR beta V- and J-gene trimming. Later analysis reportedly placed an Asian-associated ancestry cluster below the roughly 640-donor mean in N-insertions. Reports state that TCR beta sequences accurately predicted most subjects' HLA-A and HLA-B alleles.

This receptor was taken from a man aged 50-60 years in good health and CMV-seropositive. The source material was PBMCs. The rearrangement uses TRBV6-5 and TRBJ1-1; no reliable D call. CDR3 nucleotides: TGTGCCAGCAGTGGTTCCCCTTCAGTGAACACTGAAGCTTTCTTT. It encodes CASSGSPSVNTEAFF.